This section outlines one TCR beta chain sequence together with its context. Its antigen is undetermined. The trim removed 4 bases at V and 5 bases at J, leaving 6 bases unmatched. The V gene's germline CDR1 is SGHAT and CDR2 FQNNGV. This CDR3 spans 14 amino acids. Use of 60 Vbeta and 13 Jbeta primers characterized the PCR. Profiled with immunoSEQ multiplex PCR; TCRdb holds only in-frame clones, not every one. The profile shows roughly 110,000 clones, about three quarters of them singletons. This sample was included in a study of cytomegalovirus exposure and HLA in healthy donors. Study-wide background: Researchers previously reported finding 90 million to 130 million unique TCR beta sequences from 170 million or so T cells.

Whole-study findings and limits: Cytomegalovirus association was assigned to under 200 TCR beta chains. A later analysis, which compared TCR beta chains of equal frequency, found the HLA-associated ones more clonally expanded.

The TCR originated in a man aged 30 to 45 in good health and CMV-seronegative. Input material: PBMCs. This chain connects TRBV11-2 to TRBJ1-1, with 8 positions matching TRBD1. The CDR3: CASSSYRGETEAFF. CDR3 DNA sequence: TGTGCCAGCAGCTCCTACAGGGGGGAGACTGAAGCTTTCTTT.